The clone carrying this T cell receptor (beta chain) was recorded at least ten times. As yet, its antigen is unknown. These data come from a study of metastatic and nonmetastatic thyroid tumors. Study-wide context: The study looked at repertoires side by side in blood and in tumor or nodule tissue from malignant and benign thyroid patients. Study outcomes and limitations: The reported finding was significantly higher TCR beta diversity in malignant thyroid tumors relative to benign nodules, in blood and tumor.

The authors' processing: CDR3 was compared across clinicopathological groups, and the resulting differences were used to build a distant-metastasis classifier for papillary thyroid cancer. TCRdb called clones again from the PCR reads with MiXCR. The authors' filters were not applied to this entry. This sample has about 39,000 clones, with 16% found just once. None of the patients had undergone any treatment ahead of thyroid surgery. The length of the CDR3 is 11 residues. Germline V gene sequence: CDR1 SEHNR, CDR2 FQNEAQ (reference sequence). The ends were cut back, 5 bases at V and 11 bases at J, with 9 bases in the middle.

The V gene is TRBV7-9, the J gene TRBJ1-4; D gene unclear. Sequenced input: blood. The TCR comes from a female donor with papillary thyroid cancer or a benign thyroid nodule (not recorded which). Some clones in this sample may be carry-over from other donors' samples. The CDR3 region is CASSPQNKLFF. CDR3 coding DNA: TGTGCCAGCAGCCCCCAGAACAAACTGTTTTTT.